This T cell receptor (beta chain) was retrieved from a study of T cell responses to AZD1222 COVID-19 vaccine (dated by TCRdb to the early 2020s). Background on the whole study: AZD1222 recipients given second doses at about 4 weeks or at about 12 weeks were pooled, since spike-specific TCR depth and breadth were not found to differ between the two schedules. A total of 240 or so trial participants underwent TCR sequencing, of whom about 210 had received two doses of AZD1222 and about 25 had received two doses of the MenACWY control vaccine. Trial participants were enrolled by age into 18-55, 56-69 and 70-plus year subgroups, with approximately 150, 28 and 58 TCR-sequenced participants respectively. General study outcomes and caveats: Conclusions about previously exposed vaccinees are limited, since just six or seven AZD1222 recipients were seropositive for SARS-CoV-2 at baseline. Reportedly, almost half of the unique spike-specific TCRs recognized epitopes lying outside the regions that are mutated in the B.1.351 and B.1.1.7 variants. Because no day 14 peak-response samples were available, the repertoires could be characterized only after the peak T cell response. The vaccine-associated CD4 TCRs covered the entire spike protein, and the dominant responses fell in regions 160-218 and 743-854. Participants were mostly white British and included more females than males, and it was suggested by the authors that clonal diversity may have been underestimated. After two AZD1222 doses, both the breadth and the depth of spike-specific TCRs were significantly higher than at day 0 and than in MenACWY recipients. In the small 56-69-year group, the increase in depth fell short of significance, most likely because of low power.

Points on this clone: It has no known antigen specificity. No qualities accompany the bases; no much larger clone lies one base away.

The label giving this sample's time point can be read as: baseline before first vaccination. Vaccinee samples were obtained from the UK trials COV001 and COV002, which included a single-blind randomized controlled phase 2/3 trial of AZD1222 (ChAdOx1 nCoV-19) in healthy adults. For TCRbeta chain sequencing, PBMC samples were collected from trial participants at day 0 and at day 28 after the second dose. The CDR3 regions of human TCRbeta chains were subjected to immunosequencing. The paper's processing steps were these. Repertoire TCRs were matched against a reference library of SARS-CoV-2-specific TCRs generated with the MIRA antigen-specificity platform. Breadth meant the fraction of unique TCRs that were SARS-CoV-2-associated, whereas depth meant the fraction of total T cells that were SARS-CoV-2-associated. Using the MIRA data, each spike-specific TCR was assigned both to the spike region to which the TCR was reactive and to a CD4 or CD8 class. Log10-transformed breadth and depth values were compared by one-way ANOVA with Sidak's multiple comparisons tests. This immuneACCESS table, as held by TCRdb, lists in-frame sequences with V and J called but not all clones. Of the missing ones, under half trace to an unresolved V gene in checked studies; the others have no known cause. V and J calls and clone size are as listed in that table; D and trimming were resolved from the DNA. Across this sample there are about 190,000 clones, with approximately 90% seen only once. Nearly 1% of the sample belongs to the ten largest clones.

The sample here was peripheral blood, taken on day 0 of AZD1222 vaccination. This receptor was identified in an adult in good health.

Read as DNA, the sequence is TGTGCCAGCAGCTCCCGTTTCGGGAAAACCTACGAGCAGTACTTC. It encodes CASSSRFGKTYEQYF. The chain uses TRBV11-1 and TRBJ2-7, with a tentative D gene TRBD2 over 5 matching bases. The germline V gene (reference sequence) provides CDR1 SGHAT and CDR2 FQDESV. At the junction V is shortened by 4 bases and J by 2 bases, with 15 bases in between. The CDR3 holds 15 amino acids from the cysteine to the phenylalanine. Only the CDR3 DNA stays, 45 bases, in frame from base 1.